The present T cell receptor beta chain was sequenced within a study of vaccination and CD4 T cells after COVID-19. Study results and caveats: A nonsignificant rise from approximately 21 to 38 was seen in the median number of SARS-CoV-2-reactive clonotypes.

Documented treatment: approximately nine-day PBMC culture with coronavirus spike peptide pools or control peptides (ViraFEST assay). Worth noting for this clonotype: Antigen: not known.

The Oncomine TCR Beta short-read assay generated sequence data from the DNA of cultured CD4+ T cells. TCRdb re-called the PCR reads through MiXCR, storing one row per CDR3 protein. The sample has more than 15,000 distinct CDR3 sequences; approximately 50% are singletons. V gave up 6 bases and J gave up 1 base; unmatched junction bases: 8. The CDR3 extends over 15 amino acids. Germline V gives CDR1 MNHNS, CDR2 SASEGT. This clonotype originated in a human donor with COVID-19. This sequence joins TRBV6-1 and TRBJ2-5; TRBD1 aligns across 7 bases. The sample consisted of cultured CD4+ T cells from blood, taken after SARS-CoV-2 vaccination. The CDR3 DNA reads TGTGCCAGCAGAAGACAGGGAGCTGTCCAAGAGACCCAGTACTTC. As protein: CASRRQGAVQETQYF.